The 8 T cell receptor beta chains given below trace back to one sample, sequenced in a study of Ad26.COV2.S vaccination and SARS-CoV-2 variants. Libraries were prepared by immunoSEQ multiplex PCR; TCRdb keeps only in-frame clonotypes and omits some of them. In the table there are around 300,000 clones, 75% to 90% of which are singletons. Described treatment: about 20 received Ad26.COV2.S at low or high dose, single or two shots; several received placebo; per-sample allocation not given. The samples date from day 63 after the first vaccine or placebo injection. The sequencing here drew on peripheral blood, taken in a trial of Ad26.COV2.S vaccine versus placebo. The receptors were gathered from a person between 18 and 59 years old who received the Ad26.COV2.S COVID-19 vaccine or a placebo.

The chain carries TRBV4-1 and TRBJ1-4, with D perhaps matching TRBD1 (6 bases). V was shortened by 10 bases and J by 5 bases, with 20 bases between the two germline ends. Germline CDR1 and CDR2: MGHRA and YSYEKL. This CDR3 has 15 residues. CDR3 protein: CATSTPDRANEKLFF. The CDR3 nucleotides are TGCGCCACTTCAACCCCGGACAGAGCAAATGAAAAACTGTTTTTT.

V gene TRBV28 combines with J gene TRBJ2-5; D uncertain. CDR3 length equals 12 residues. Trimming removed 6 bases from V and 1 base from J, with 6 bases in between. Germline CDR1 is MDHEN and CDR2 is SYDVKM. CDR3 in DNA: TGTGCCAGCAGGACAACCCAAGAGACCCAGTACTTC. This translates into CASRTTQETQYF.

This chain's CDR3 is CASSPGLAQTFNEQFF. CDR3 bases: TGCGCCAGCAGCCCCGGACTAGCCCAAACCTTCAATGAGCAGTTCTTC. This rearrangement joins TRBV4-3 to TRBJ2-1, with 8 bases lining up with TRBD2. CDR3 length: 16 residues. V dropped 4 bases and J dropped 6; count of bases not matched to a gene: 11. Germline V CDR1 and CDR2: LGHNA, YSLEER.

The J gene is TRBJ2-1, the V gene TRBV12-3 or TRBV12-4, with D unresolved. CDR3 length: 13 amino acids. Trimming shortened V by 7 bases and J by 4 bases, and 11 bases separated the two germline ends. The CDR3 reads CASTQVGYNEQFF. The CDR3 region has the DNA TGTGCCAGCACCCAAGTGGGTTACAATGAGCAGTTCTTC.

The chain is built from TRBV4-3 and TRBJ1-2, with a tentative D call TRBD1 (5 bases). The CDR3 has 16 residues. Between the trimmed V and J ends, which lost 0 bases and 1 base, there was a span of 12 bases. Germline V gene lookup returns CDR1 LGHNA and CDR2 YSLEER. CDR3 in DNA: TGCGCCAGCAGCCAAGATGGGGCGGGGGATAACTATGGCTACACCTTC. Protein: CASSQDGAGDNYGYTF.

The chain carries TRBV19 and TRBJ1-1; D may be TRBD1 (5 bases). Germline CDR1 is LNHDA and CDR2 is SQIVND (reference sequence). Trimming removed 6 bases at V and 5 bases at J, with 13 bases between. The CDR3 sequence is 13 residues long. The CDR3 sequence is CASRYQGATEAFF. The CDR3 DNA sequence: TGTGCCAGTAGATATCAGGGCGCAACTGAAGCTTTCTTT.

The chain uses TRBV19 and TRBJ1-5, with D uncertain. Germline assignment: CDR1 LNHDA and CDR2 SQIVND (reference sequence). V lost 8 bases to trimming and J lost 6 bases, with 11 bases between them. The CDR3 covers 12 residues. CDR3 region: CASHEKGQPQHF. Here the CDR3 DNA reads TGTGCCAGTCACGAGAAGGGTCAGCCCCAGCATTTT.

Concerning this clone itself: Other DNA sequences in the sample encode the same CDR3. V and J are TRBV30 and TRBJ1-1, with TRBD1 identical over 8 bases. Germline CDR1 and CDR2: GTSNPN and SVGIG (reference sequence). This CDR3 has 14 residues. Trimming removed 0 bases from V and 6 bases from J; junction bases left unmatched: 6. Here the CDR3 DNA reads TGTGCCTGGAGTGTTGGGCAGGGGGCATCTGAAGCTTTCTTT. Its translation is CAWSVGQGASEAFF.